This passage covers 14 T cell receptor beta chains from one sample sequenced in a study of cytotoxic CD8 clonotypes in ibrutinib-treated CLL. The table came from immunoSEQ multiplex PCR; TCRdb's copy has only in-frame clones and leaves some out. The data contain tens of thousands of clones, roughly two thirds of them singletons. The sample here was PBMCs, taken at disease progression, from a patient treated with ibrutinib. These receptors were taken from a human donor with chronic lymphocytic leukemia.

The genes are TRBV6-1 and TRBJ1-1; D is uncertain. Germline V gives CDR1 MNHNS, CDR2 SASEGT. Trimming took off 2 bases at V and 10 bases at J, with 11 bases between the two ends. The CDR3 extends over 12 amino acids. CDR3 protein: CASSEIRETAFF. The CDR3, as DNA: TGTGCCAGCAGTGAAATTAGGGAAACAGCTTTCTTT.

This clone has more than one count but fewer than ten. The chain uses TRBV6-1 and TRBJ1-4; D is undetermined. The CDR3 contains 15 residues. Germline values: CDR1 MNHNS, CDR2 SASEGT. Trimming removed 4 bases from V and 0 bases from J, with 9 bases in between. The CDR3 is CASSARHTTNEKLFF. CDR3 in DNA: TGTGCCAGCAGTGCCCGACATACAACTAATGAAAAACTGTTTTTT.

CDR3 loop: CASSSSMPGLYSNQPQHF. CDR3 bases: TGTGCCAGCAGTTCCTCGATGCCGGGACTCTATAGCAATCAGCCCCAGCATTTT. The V gene is TRBV27, the J gene TRBJ1-5; tentatively, D is TRBD1 (5 bases). Germline CDR1 reads MNHEY; CDR2 reads SMNVEV (reference sequence). This CDR3 spans 18 amino acids. The V and J ends lost 4 bases and 0 bases respectively, with 19 bases between them.

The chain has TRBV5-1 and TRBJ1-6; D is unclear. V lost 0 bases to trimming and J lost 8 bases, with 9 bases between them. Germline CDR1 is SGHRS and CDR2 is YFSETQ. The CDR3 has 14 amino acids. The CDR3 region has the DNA TGCGCCAGCAGCTTGGACATTGGAGATTCACCCCTCCACTTT. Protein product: CASSLDIGDSPLHF.

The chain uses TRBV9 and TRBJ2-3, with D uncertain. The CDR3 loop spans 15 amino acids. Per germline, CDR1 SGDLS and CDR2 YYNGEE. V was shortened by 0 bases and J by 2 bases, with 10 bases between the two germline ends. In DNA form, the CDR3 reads TGTGCCAGCAGCGTAGCTCGCGGCTACACAGATACGCAGTATTTT. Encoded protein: CASSVARGYTDTQYF.

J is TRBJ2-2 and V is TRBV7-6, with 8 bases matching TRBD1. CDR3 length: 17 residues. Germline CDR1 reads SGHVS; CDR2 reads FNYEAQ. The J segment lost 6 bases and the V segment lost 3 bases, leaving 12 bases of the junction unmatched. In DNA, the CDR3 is TGTGCCAGCAGCTTCGCTCCGGGACAGGAGGGTTCCGGGGAGCTGTTTTTT. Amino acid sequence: CASSFAPGQEGSGELFF.

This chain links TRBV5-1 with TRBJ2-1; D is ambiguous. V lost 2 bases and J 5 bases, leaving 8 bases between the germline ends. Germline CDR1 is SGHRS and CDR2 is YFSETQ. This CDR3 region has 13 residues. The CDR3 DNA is TGCGCCAGCAGCTTTACGCAGGACAATGAGCAGTTCTTC. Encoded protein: CASSFTQDNEQFF.

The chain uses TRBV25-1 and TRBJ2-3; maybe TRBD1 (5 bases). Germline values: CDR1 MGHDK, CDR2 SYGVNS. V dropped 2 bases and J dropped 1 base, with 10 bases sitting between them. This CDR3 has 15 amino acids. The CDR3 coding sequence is TGTGCCAGCAGTGAACAGGGTTTTGGCACAGATACGCAGTATTTT. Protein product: CASSEQGFGTDTQYF.

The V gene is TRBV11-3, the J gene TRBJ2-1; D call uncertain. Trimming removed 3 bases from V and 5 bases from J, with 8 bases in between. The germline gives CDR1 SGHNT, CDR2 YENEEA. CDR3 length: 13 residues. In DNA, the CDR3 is TGTGCCAGCAGCTTCGGTCCGAACAATGAGCAGTTCTTC. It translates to CASSFGPNNEQFF. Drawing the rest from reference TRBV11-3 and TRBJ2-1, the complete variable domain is EAGVVQSPRYKIIEKKQPVAFWCNPISGHNTLYWYLQNLGQGPELLIRYENEEAVDDSQLPKDRFSAERLKGVDSTLKIQPAELGDSAVYLCASSFGPNNEQFFGPGTRLTVL.

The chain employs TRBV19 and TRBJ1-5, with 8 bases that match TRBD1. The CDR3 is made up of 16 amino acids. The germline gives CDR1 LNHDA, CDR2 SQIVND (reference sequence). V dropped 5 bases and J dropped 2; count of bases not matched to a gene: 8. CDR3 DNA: TGTGCCAGTAGTGGGTACAGGGGGAGTCGCAATCAGCCCCAGCATTTT. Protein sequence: CASSGYRGSRNQPQHF.

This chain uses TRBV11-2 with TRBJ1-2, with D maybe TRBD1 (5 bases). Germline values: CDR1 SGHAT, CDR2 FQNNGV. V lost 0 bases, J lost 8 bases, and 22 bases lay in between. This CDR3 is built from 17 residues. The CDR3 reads CASSLDAPGTASRGYTF. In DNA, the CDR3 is TGTGCCAGCAGCTTAGACGCCCCCGGGACCGCGTCGAGGGGCTACACCTTC.

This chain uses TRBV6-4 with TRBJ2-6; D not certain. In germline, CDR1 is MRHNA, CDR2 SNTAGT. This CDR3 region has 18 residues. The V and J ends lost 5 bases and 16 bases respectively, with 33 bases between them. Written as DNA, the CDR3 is TGTGCCAGCAGTCGATCGGACCACACGACAAAGTCGGGCCAACGTCTGACTTTC. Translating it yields CASSRSDHTTKSGQRLTF.

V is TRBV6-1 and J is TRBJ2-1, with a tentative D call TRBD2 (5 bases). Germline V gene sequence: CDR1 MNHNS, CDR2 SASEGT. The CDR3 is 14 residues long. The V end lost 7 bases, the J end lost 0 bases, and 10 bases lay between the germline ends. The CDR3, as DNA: TGTGCCAGCATTCTGGGGAGCTCCTACAATGAGCAGTTCTTC. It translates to CASILGSSYNEQFF.

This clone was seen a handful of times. CDR3 DNA sequence: TGTGCCAGCAGTTTGGCCGGGGAGCAGTACTTC. It encodes CASSLAGEQYF. The genes are TRBV27 and TRBJ2-7, with D uncertain. Germline V gene data show CDR1 as MNHEY and CDR2 as SMNVEV (reference sequence). V was trimmed by 3 bases and J by 7 bases, leaving 7 bases between them. This CDR3 comprises 11 residues.